Presented here are 6 T cell receptor beta chains from one specimen sequenced in a study of shared clonotypes between healthy human individuals. TCRdb keeps only in-frame clones here, not all; method: immunoSEQ multiplex PCR. The data contain about 480,000 clones, approximately 79% of them singletons. Sequenced: PBMCs. Receptor source: a woman between 35 and 50 years old in good health. Some clones in this sample may be carry-over from other donors' samples.

This rearrangement joins TRBV12-5 to TRBJ2-3, with 10 bases matching TRBD2. V lost 3 bases and J lost 2; bases outside the gene matches: 8. The germline gives CDR1 LGHNT, CDR2 FRNRAP. The CDR3 extends over 17 amino acids. The CDR3: CASGFLGLAEDTDTQYF. Here the CDR3 DNA reads TGTGCTAGTGGTTTCCTCGGACTAGCGGAAGACACAGATACGCAGTATTTT.

The gene calls are TRBV11-3 and TRBJ2-2, with TRBD1 matching 8 bases. Per the germline V gene, CDR1 is SGHNT and CDR2 is YENEEA. The CDR3 sequence is 15 residues long. After removal of 5 bases from V and 3 bases from J, the junction contained 5 bases not matched to a gene. The CDR3 DNA reads TGTGCCAGCAGCCCAGGACAGGGTGACACCGGGGAGCTGTTTTTT. It yields the protein CASSPGQGDTGELFF.

This clone was seen a few times. The chain combines TRBV15 with TRBJ1-1; no clear D gene. Trimming left V 1 base short and J 0 bases short, with 3 bases between. The CDR3 totals 13 residues. Per germline, CDR1 LNHNV and CDR2 YYDKDF (reference sequence). CDR3 sequence reads: CATSRGVNTEAFF. CDR3 nucleotides: TGTGCCACCAGCAGAGGGGTGAACACTGAAGCTTTCTTT.

This chain uses TRBV5-1 with TRBJ2-5; TRBD1 might be the D (5 bases). Germline V gene sequence: CDR1 SGHRS, CDR2 YFSETQ. Trimming stripped 5 bases from V and 2 bases from J, with 10 bases between. The CDR3 spans 13 residues. CDR3 residues: CASRWTPQETQYF. The CDR3 DNA follows: TGCGCCAGCAGATGGACACCTCAAGAGACCCAGTACTTC.

The V call is TRBV5-1, the J call TRBJ2-3; 10 bases align to TRBD2. J gave up 6 bases and V 3 bases, and 10 bases lay outside the gene matches. The CDR3 has 16 residues. Germline-derived CDR1 and CDR2 are SGHRS and YFSETQ. The CDR3 protein is CASSSGDLAGADTQYF. In DNA, the CDR3 is TGCGCCAGCAGCTCTGGGGATCTAGCGGGAGCGGATACGCAGTATTTT.

The J gene is TRBJ2-1, the V gene TRBV5-1; 13 bases line up with TRBD2. CDR1 is SGHRS, CDR2 YFSETQ, per germline. This CDR3 contains 15 residues. The V segment lost 4 bases and the J segment 7 bases; nucleotides outside the gene matches: 5. DNA of the CDR3: TGCGCCAGCAGCGTAGGGACTAGCGGGATTAATGAGCAGTTCTTC. It translates to CASSVGTSGINEQFF.